This T cell receptor (beta chain) was found in a study of a mutant IDH1 vaccine in newly diagnosed glioma. Study context: Most patients had radiochemotherapy with temozolomide before enrollment; others had one alone. Overall study results and limits: Variations in leading peripheral T cell clonotypes appeared to have no connection with pseudoprogression.

Regarding this clone: Its antigen is not known.

The CDR3 loop spans 15 amino acids. Trimming removed 1 base from V and 3 bases from J, with 13 bases in between. Germline CDR1 is SGHTA and CDR2 is FQGNSA. Profiled with immunoSEQ multiplex PCR; TCRdb holds only in-frame clones, not every one. Of around 88,000 clones listed, 80% are singletons. Time point reported: baseline, week 1 (first vaccination visit). The treatment denotes: pre-vaccination baseline after standard-of-care therapy. This chain links TRBV7-2 with TRBJ2-7, with D maybe TRBD1 (5 bases). Sequencing used PBMCs, obtained from a glioma patient treated with radiotherapy, temozolomide or both. The origin of this receptor is a man in his forties with glioma. The CDR3 sequence: CASSLGWVRDYEQYF. The CDR3 DNA is TGTGCCAGCAGCTTAGGGTGGGTCAGGGACTACGAGCAGTACTTC. Full variable domain (rest looked up from reference TRBV7-2 and TRBJ2-7): GAGVSQSPSNKVTEKGKDVELRCDPISGHTALYWYRQSLGQGLEFLIYFQGNSAPDKSGLPSDRFSAERTGGSVSTLTIQRTQQEDSAVYLCASSLGWVRDYEQYFGPGTRLTVT.